This T cell receptor beta chain is from a study of blood T cell repertoires in COVID-19 (TCRdb year 2020). About the investigation overall: Samples covering the acute and convalescent phases of COVID-19 were provided by collaborators in the United States, Italy and Spain. The repertoires were released in a freely available public database meant as a resource for research on the immune response to SARS-CoV-2. The dataset comprised deeply sampled blood TCRbeta repertoires from subjects exposed to, actively infected with, or recovered from COVID-19. The prospective study material was composed of cDNA or gDNA derived from T cells, B-cell-depleted T cells, or PBMCs. Where available, HLA class I and class II types were obtained from metadata supplied by the sample provider rather than from assay-based typing. A de-identified subject ID, COVID-19 status, age in years and sex were almost always included in the sample metadata. Samples were obtained from the ongoing ImmuneRACE study (first 160 participants) and from 950 to 1,500 subjects provided by 6 global collaborators. The investigation overall reported the following: The amount of clinical and demographic metadata varied by source and participant and was provided uncurated.

TCRbeta CDR3 regions were amplified from genomic DNA using the immunoSEQ Assay, a bias-controlled multiplex PCR. The paper's processing steps were these. The number of nucleated cells in each sample was estimated by amplification of reference gene primers within the assay. To quantify the absolute abundance of each unique TCRbeta CDR3 rearrangement, sequence reads were collapsed and filtered. For each sample, productive Simpson clonality was calculated as the square root of Simpson's diversity index across productive rearrangements. The source is immuneACCESS, and TCRdb retained only in-frame sequences with V and J called. Part of the clones is not carried over; for the studies checked, unresolved V genes explain less than half of this, and the remainder is unexplained. The V and J calls and clone size were taken over from that table, and D and trimming were inferred from the DNA. In all, the sample holds 350,000 to 400,000 clones, and nearly 90% of those were seen once. The top ten hold about 1.7% of the sample.

Concerning this clone itself: Its antigen specificity is not known. Base quality data are lacking; no much larger clone is found one base away.

CDR3 length: 14 amino acids, cysteine to phenylalanine. This entry keeps only the CDR3 DNA: 42 bases, framed from base 1. V is pared back by 4 bases and J by 8 bases, with 13 bases lying between the germline termini. CDR1 is given as KGHDR and CDR2 as SFDVKD, both from the germline V gene. Enrolling through a virtual design, the prospective study's participants ranged in age from roughly 18 to 95 years and lived across some 22 United States geographic areas. In the prospective study, participants were assigned to cohorts based on the clinical history participants reported in a screening survey and a study questionnaire. ImmuneRACE Cohort 3 recovered participants were defined by two consecutive negative NP/OP PCR tests, healthcare professional clearance, or symptom resolution. In the prospective study, whole blood, serum and a nasopharyngeal or oropharyngeal swab were collected from each participant by mobile phlebotomists. Prospective study participants could optionally give additional blood draws and questionnaires over an approximately 2-month period. Before DNA extraction, blood samples from the prospective study were shipped at room temperature or frozen.

This clonotype was sampled from a woman aged 25-40 years who had recovered from COVID-19. In this chain, TRBV24-1 is recombined with TRBJ2-2, and perhaps TRBD1 as D gene, on 7 matching bases. The material sequenced was PBMCs or T cells enriched from blood (not recorded which). The CDR3 loop reads CATSETGEVGELFF. The bases are TGTGCCACCAGTGAAACAGGGGAGGTTGGGGAGCTGTTTTTT.